These 19 T cell receptor beta chains were sequenced from one sample in a study of blood T cell repertoires in COVID-19 (dated by TCRdb to between 2020 and 2021). Libraries were constructed by the immunoSEQ multiplex PCR assay. Drawn from immuneACCESS, this table holds only the in-frame rearrangements with V and J called that TCRdb kept. Clones are partly lost; checked studies trace under half to an unresolved V gene and leave the rest unexplained. Within this sample are some 180,000 clones, with 65% to 80% of them counted one time only. Of the sample, approximately 13% falls within the top ten clones. Source material: peripheral blood. All receptors derive from a man aged 45-65 years who had recovered from COVID-19.

V usage is TRBV6-6 and J usage is TRBJ1-2; D is unclear. CDR1 and CDR2 (germline): MNHNY, SVGAGI (reference sequence). The V end was cut by 5 bases, the J end by 4 bases, with 8 bases between. The CDR3 covers 12 residues. The DNA of the CDR3 is TGTGCCAGCAGTGCGACAACCTATGGCTACACCTTC. Amino acids: CASSATTYGYTF.

The chain uses TRBV7-2 and TRBJ2-5; D possibly corresponds to TRBD1 (5 bases). Trimming pared 0 bases from V and 5 bases from J, leaving 13 bases between. The CDR3 has 15 residues. Germline loops: CDR1 SGHTA, CDR2 FQGNSA. DNA of the CDR3: TGTGCCAGCAGCTTAGCGGGCAGGGCGGAGGAGACCCAGTACTTC. It translates to CASSLAGRAEETQYF.

The rearrangement uses TRBV27 and TRBJ2-1; the D is unclear. Per the germline V gene, CDR1 is MNHEY and CDR2 is SMNVEV (reference sequence). This CDR3 is 13 amino acids long. V lost 6 bases and J 2 bases, leaving 8 bases between the germline ends. The CDR3 DNA sequence: TGTGCCAGCAGCCCTATCCCCTACAATGAGCAGTTCTTC. Translated, it gives CASSPIPYNEQFF.

This chain connects TRBV2 to TRBJ2-3, with 7 bases identical to TRBD1. Germline CDR1 is SNHLY and CDR2 is FYNNEI. CDR3 length: 15 residues. V lost 1 base to trimming and J lost 2 bases; unmatched junction nucleotides: 3. The CDR3 DNA is TGTGCCAGCAGTGAAGACAGGGGCTACACAGATACGCAGTATTTT. Amino acids: CASSEDRGYTDTQYF.

CDR3 protein: CASSQLDEQYF. The CDR3 region has the DNA TGTGCCAGCAGCCAATTAGACGAGCAGTACTTC. The rearrangement links TRBV14 to TRBJ2-7; D gene uncertain. Germline-derived CDR1 and CDR2 are SGHDN and FVKESK. V lost 2 bases, J lost 5 bases, and 4 bases lay in between. CDR3 length equals 11 residues.

The V call is TRBV28, the J call TRBJ2-7, with D possibly being TRBD1 (6 bases). Looked up from germline, CDR1 is MDHEN and CDR2 is SYDVKM. Trimming took off 6 bases at V and 0 bases at J, with 15 bases between the two ends. The CDR3 is 15 amino acids. The CDR3 nucleotides read TGTGCCAGCAGCACCCCCCAGGGGATCTCCTACGAGCAGTACTTC. Translating it yields CASSTPQGISYEQYF.

The J gene is TRBJ1-5, the V gene TRBV2; TRBD1 matches at 9 bases. The trim removed 5 bases at V and 4 bases at J, leaving 6 bases unmatched. Per germline, CDR1 SNHLY and CDR2 FYNNEI. The CDR3 is 15 amino acids. In DNA, the CDR3 is TGTGCCAGCAGTCTACAGGGGGCTGGTAATCAGCCCCAGCATTTT. This encodes CASSLQGAGNQPQHF.

This clone has only a few counts. The chain has TRBV6-4 and TRBJ2-3; TRBD2 agrees at 10 bases. Losses at the gene ends were 5 bases for V and 4 bases for J; bases not matched to a gene: 6. In germline, CDR1 is MRHNA, CDR2 SNTAGT. This CDR3 has 15 residues. The CDR3 sequence: CASSRSSGSPDTQYF. DNA for the CDR3: TGTGCCAGCAGTCGATCTAGCGGGAGTCCAGATACGCAGTATTTT.

On this clone: Distinct nucleotide sequences in the sample also encode this CDR3. The genes are TRBV5-4 and TRBJ2-5; D remains unclear. V was cut by 5 bases and J by 0 bases, with 5 bases left in between. The germline V gene has CDR1 SGHNT and CDR2 YYREEE (reference sequence). The length of the CDR3 is 12 residues. The CDR3 loop reads CASSQYQETQYF. CDR3 nucleotides: TGTGCCAGCAGTCAGTACCAAGAGACCCAGTACTTC.

There are a few counts of this clone. V is TRBV6-5 and J is TRBJ1-5, with D possibly TRBD1 on 5 matching bases. The V and J ends lost 6 bases and 11 bases respectively, with 20 bases between them. CDR1 MNHEY and CDR2 SVGAGI come from the germline V gene. This CDR3 has 14 amino acids. The DNA for the CDR3 is TGTGCCAGCAGACCCGCCGGGGGTCGAGTGGCCCAGCATTTT. This sequence encodes CASRPAGGRVAQHF.

This chain uses TRBV6-6 with TRBJ1-6; no definite D call. Trimming cost V 7 bases and J 14 bases, with 18 bases left between them. Per germline, CDR1 MNHNY and CDR2 SVGAGI (reference sequence). This CDR3 has 13 residues. CDR3 residues: CASTGSLSSSLHF. The CDR3 DNA sequence: TGTGCCAGCACCGGGTCCCTTTCGTCTTCCCTCCACTTT.

This chain uses TRBV4-1 with TRBJ2-2; D gene uncertain. This CDR3 spans 14 amino acids. V gave up 1 base and J gave up 6 bases, with 9 bases separating them. Germline V gene sequence: CDR1 MGHRA, CDR2 YSYEKL. For the CDR3, the DNA is TGCGCCAGCAGCCAAGTTCTATCTTCCGGGGAGCTGTTTTTT. Its protein product is CASSQVLSSGELFF.

This chain uses TRBV2 with TRBJ1-2; D remains ambiguous. Per germline, CDR1 SNHLY and CDR2 FYNNEI. The CDR3 has 11 residues. Between the trimmed V and J ends, which lost 7 bases and 2 bases, there was a span of 5 bases. The CDR3: CASTVNYGYTF. CDR3 bases: TGTGCCAGCACGGTAAACTATGGCTACACCTTC.

CDR3 region: CSAGQGATYEQYF. CDR3 bases: TGCAGCGCTGGACAGGGGGCCACCTACGAGCAGTACTTC. The rearrangement uses TRBV29-1 and TRBJ2-7; 11 nucleotides align to TRBD1. V was pared by 7 bases and J by 2 bases, with 4 bases of the junction left unmatched. Germline CDR1 SQVTM, CDR2 ANQGSEA. This CDR3 comprises 13 residues.

CDR3 protein: CASSKESTSGNVQPLTDTQYF. The CDR3 coding sequence is TGTGCCAGCAGCAAAGAATCGACTAGCGGGAACGTCCAGCCGCTCACAGATACGCAGTATTTT. The V and J genes are TRBV21-1 and TRBJ2-3; TRBD2 was called by the table and not checked on the DNA. TRBV21-1 corresponds to a pseudogene. CDR3 length: 21 amino acids.

The rearrangement links TRBV27 to TRBJ1-2; the D gene is possibly TRBD1 (6 bases). The CDR3 has 14 amino acids. V dropped 0 bases and J dropped 4 bases, with 9 bases sitting between them. The germline CDR1 and CDR2 sequences are MNHEY and SMNVEV (reference sequence). The CDR3 region is CASSLSTGSYGYTF. Here the CDR3 DNA reads TGTGCCAGCAGTTTATCCACAGGGAGCTATGGCTACACCTTC.

This chain links TRBV4-2 with TRBJ2-2; 11 nucleotides line up with TRBD1. Trimming at V came to 3 bases and at J to 6 bases, leaving 18 bases not matched to a gene. The CDR3 is made up of 20 amino acids. Germline assignment: CDR1 LGHNA and CDR2 YNFKEQ. DNA for the CDR3: TGTGCCAGCAGCCAGCCCACCGGGACAGGGGGGGTGGGAAAACCCGGGGAGCTGTTTTTT. Encoded protein: CASSQPTGTGGVGKPGELFF.

This rearrangement joins TRBV11-2 to TRBJ1-6, with no clear D. The ends were cut back, 3 bases at V and 9 bases at J, with 12 bases in the middle. The CDR3 contains 14 residues. From germline, CDR1 is SGHAT and CDR2 FQNNGV. This CDR3 reads CASSLSSGSSPLHF. The CDR3 DNA is TGTGCCAGCAGCTTGTCCTCGGGGAGTTCACCCCTCCACTTT.

The chain couples TRBV5-1 to TRBJ2-6, with 8 bases fitting TRBD1. CDR1 is SGHRS and CDR2 is YFSETQ in the germline V gene. The CDR3 spans 14 residues. The trim removed 4 bases at V and 7 bases at J, leaving 4 bases unmatched. CDR3 in DNA: TGCGCCAGCAGCGTGACAGGGGAAGCCAACGTCCTGACTTTC. Its protein is CASSVTGEANVLTF.